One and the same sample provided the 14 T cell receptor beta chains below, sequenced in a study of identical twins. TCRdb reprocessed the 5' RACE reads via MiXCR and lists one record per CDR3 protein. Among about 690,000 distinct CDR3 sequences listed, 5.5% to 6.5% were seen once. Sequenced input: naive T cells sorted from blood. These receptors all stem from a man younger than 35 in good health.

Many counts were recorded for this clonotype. DNA for the CDR3: TGCAGTGCTAGAGGGCTAGCGGGAGGTCCCGACTCCTACGAGCAGTACTTC. This sequence encodes CSARGLAGGPDSYEQYF. The gene calls are TRBV20-1 and TRBJ2-7; TRBD2 matches 11 bases. With 1 base clipped from V and 0 bases from J, the junction kept 8 bases outside the gene matches. CDR3 length: 17 amino acids. In germline, CDR1 is DFQATT, CDR2 SNEGSKA (reference sequence).

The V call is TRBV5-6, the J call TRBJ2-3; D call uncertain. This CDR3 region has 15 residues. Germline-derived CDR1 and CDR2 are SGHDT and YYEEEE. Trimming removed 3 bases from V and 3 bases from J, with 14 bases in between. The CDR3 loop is CASSSDADGTDTQYF. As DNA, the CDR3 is TGTGCCAGCAGCTCCGACGCGGACGGAACAGATACGCAGTATTTT.

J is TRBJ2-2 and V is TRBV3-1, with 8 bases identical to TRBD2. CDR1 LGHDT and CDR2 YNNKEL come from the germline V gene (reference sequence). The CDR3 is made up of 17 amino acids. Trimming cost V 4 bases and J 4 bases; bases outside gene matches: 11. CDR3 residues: CASSRRVLAGATGELFF. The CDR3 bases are TGTGCCAGCAGCCGGCGTGTGCTAGCGGGTGCCACCGGGGAGCTGTTTTTT.

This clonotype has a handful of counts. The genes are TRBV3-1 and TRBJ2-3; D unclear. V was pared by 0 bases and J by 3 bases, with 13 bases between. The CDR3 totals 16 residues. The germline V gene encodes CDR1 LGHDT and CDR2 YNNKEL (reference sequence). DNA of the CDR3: TGTGCCAGCAGCCAAGAGTGGTCCAGCCCTACAGATACGCAGTATTTT. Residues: CASSQEWSSPTDTQYF.

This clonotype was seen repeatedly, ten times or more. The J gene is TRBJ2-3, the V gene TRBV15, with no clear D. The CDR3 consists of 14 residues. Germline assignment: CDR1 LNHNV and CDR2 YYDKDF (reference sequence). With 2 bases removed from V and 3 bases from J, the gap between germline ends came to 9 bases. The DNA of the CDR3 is TGTGCCACCAGCAGAAAACAGAGAACAGATACGCAGTATTTT. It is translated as CATSRKQRTDTQYF.

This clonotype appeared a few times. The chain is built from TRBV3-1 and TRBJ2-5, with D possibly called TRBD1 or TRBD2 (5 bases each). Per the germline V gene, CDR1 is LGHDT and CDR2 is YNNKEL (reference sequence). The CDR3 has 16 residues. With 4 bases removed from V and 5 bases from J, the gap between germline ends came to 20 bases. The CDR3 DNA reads TGTGCCAGCAGCCCTGTGGGACGCCCTAGGAAGGAGACCCAGTACTTC. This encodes CASSPVGRPRKETQYF.

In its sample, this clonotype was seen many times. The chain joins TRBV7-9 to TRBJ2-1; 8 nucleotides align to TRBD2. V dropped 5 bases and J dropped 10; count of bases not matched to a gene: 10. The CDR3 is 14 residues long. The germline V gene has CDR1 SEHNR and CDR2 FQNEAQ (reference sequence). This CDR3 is CASSPPSGRAEQFF. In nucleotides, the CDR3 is TGTGCCAGCAGCCCGCCCTCCGGGAGGGCGGAGCAGTTCTTC.

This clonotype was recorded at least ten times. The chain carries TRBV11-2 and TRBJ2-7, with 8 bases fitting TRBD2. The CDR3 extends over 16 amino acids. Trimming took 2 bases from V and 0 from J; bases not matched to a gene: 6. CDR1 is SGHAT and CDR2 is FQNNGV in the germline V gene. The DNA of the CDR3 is TGTGCCAGCAGCTTAAGAGACGGGACTAGCTCCTACGAGCAGTACGTC. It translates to CASSLRDGTSSYEQYV.

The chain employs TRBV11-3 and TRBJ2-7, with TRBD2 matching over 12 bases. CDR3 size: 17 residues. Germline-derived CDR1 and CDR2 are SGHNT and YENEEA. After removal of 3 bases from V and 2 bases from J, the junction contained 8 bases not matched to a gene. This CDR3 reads CASSLAGGLAGTYEQYV. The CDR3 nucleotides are TGTGCCAGCAGCTTGGCAGGGGGACTAGCGGGTACCTACGAGCAGTACGTC.

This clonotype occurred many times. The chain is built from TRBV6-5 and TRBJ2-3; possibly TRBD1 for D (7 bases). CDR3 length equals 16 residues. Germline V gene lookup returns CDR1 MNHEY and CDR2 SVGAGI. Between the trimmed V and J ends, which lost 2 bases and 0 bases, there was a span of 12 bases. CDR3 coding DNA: TGTGCCAGCAGTTACCAGGGGGGCAGAAGCACAGATACGCAGTATTTT. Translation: CASSYQGGRSTDTQYF.

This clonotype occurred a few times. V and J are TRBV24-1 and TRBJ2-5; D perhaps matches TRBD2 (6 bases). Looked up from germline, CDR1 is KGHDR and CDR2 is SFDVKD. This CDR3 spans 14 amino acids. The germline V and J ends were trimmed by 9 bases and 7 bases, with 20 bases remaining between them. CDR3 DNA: TGTGCCACCCCCTCGGAGGGGTCGAGGAGGACCCAGTACTTC. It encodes CATPSEGSRRTQYF.

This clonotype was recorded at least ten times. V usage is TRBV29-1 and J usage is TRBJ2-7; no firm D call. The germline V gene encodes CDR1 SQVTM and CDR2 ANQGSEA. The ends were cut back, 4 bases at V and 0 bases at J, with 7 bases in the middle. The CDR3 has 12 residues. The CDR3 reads CSVVRASYEQYF. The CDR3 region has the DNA TGCAGCGTTGTTAGGGCCTCCTACGAGCAGTACTTC.

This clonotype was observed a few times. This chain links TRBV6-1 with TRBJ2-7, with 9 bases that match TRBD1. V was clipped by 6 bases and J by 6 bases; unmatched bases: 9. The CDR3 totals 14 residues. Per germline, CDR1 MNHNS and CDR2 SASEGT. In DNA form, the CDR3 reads TGTGCCAGCAGCACGACAGGGGGAGAAGGCGAGCAGTACTTC. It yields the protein CASSTTGGEGEQYF.

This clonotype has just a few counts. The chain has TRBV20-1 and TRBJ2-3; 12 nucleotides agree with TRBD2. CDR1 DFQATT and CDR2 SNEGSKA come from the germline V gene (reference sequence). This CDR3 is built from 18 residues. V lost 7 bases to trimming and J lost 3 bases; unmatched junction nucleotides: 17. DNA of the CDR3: TGCAGTGTTTCTACTAGCGGGAGGAGTGTTAGGCAGACAGATACGCAGTATTTT. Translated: CSVSTSGRSVRQTDTQYF.